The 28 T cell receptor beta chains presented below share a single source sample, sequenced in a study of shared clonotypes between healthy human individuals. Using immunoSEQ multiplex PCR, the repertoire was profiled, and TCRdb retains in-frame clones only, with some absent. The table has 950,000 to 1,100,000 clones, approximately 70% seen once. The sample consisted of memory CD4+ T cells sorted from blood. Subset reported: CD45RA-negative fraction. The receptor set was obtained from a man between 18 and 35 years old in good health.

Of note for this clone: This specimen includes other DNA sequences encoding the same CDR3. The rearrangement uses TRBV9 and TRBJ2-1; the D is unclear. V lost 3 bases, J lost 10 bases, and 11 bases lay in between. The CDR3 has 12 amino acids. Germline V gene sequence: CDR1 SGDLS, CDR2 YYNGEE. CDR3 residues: CASSASSGEQFF. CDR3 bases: TGTGCCAGCAGCGCTTCGTCCGGCGAGCAGTTCTTC. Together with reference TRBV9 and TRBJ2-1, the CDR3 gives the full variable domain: DSGVTQTPKHLITATGQRVTLRCSPRSGDLSVYWYQQSLDQGLQFLIQYYNGEERAKGNILERFSAQQFPDLHSELNLSSLELGDSALYFCASSASSGEQFFGPGTRLTVL.

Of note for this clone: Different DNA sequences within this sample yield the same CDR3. DNA for the CDR3: TGCGCCAGCAGCTTGGTTGTGACTCCGAACACCGGGGAGCTGTTTTTT. Its protein is CASSLVVTPNTGELFF. V gene TRBV5-1 combines with J gene TRBJ2-2, with no clear D. The germline gives CDR1 SGHRS, CDR2 YFSETQ. The CDR3 runs to 16 residues. Trimming cost V 0 bases and J 0 bases, with 9 bases left between them.

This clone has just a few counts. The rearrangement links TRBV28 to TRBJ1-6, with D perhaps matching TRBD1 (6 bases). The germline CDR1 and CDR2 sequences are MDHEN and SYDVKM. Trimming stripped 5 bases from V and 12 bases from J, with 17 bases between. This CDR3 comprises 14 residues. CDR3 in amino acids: CASSPGDILRPLHF. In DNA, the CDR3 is TGTGCCAGCAGTCCAGGGGACATTCTGAGACCCCTCCACTTT.

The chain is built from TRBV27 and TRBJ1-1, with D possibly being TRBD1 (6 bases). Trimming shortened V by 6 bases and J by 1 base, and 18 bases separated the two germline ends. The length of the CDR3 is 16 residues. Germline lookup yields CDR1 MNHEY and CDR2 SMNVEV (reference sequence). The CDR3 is CASRSAGAQGNTEAFF. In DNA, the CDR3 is TGTGCCAGCAGATCCGCGGGGGCCCAGGGGAACACTGAAGCTTTCTTT.

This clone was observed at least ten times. The CDR3 reads CASSVPGLAGGTDTQYF. CDR3 nucleotide sequence: TGTGCCAGCAGCGTACCGGGACTAGCGGGGGGTACAGATACGCAGTATTTT. The chain is built from TRBV9 and TRBJ2-3; the match to TRBD2 covers 15 bases. V trimming: 1 base; J trimming: 3 bases; junction bases outside the gene matches: 3. The CDR3 has 17 amino acids. Germline loops: CDR1 SGDLS, CDR2 YYNGEE.

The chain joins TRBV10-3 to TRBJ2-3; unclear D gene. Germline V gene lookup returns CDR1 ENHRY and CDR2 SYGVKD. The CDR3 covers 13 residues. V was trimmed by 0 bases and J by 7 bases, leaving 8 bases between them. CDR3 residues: CAISESAAYTQYF. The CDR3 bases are TGTGCCATCAGTGAGTCGGCAGCCTATACGCAGTATTTT.

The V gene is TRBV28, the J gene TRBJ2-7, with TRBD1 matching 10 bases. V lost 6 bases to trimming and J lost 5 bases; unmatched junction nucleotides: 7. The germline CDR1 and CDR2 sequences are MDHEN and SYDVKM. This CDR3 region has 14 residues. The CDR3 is CASRGDRGLDEQYF. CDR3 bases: TGTGCCAGCAGGGGGGACAGGGGTTTGGACGAGCAGTACTTC.

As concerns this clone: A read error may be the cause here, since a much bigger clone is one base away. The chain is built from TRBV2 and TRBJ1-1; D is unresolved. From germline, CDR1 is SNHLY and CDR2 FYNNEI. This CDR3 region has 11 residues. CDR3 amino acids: CTSSVDTEAFF. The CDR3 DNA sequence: TGTACCAGCAGTGTGGACACTGAAGCTTTCTTT.

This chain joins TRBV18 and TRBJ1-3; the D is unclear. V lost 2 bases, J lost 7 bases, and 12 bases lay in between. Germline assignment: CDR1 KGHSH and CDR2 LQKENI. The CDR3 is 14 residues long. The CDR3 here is CASSPSDPGNTIYF. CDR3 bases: TGTGCCAGCTCACCAAGTGATCCGGGGAACACCATATATTTT.

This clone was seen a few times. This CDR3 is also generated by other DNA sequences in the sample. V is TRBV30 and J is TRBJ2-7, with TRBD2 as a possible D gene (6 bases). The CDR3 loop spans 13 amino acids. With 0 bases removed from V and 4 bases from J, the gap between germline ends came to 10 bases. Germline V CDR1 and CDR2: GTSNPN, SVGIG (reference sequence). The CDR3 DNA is TGTGCCTGGAGTGTGAGGAGGGATTACGAGCAGTACTTC. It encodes CAWSVRRDYEQYF. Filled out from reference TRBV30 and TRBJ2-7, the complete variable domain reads SQTIHQWPATLVQPVGSPLSLECTVEGTSNPNLYWYRQAAGRGLQLLFYSVGIGQISSEVPQNLSASRPQDRQFILSSKKLLLSDSGFYLCAWSVRRDYEQYFGPGTRLTVT.

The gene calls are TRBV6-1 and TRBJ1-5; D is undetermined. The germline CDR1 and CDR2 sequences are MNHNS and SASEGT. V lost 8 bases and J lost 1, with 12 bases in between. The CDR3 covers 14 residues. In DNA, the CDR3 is TGTGCCAGCGTGTGGCGGGTCAGCAATCAGCCCCAGCATTTT. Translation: CASVWRVSNQPQHF.

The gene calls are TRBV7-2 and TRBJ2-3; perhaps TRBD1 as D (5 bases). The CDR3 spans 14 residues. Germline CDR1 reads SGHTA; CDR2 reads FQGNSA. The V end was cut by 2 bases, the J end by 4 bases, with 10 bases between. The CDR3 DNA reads TGTGCCAGCAGCTTAAACAGGAACCCAGATACGCAGTATTTT. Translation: CASSLNRNPDTQYF.

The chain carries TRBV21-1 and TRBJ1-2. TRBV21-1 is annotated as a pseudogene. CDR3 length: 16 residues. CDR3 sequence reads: CASSSRGLEGDYGYTF. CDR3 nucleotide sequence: TGTGCCAGCAGCTCCCGGGGCCTCGAAGGGGACTATGGCTACACCTTC.

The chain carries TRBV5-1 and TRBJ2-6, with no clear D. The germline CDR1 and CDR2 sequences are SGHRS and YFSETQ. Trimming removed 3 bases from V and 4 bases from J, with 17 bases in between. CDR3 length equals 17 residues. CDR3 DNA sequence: TGCGCCAGCAGCTACCTCTTAGTAGCTTCGGGGGCCAACGTCCTGACTTTC. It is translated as CASSYLLVASGANVLTF. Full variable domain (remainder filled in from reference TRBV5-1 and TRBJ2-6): KAGVTQTPRYLIKTRGQQVTLSCSPISGHRSVSWYQQTPGQGLQFLFEYFSETQRNKGNFPGRFSGRQFSNSRSEMNVSTLELGDSALYLCASSYLLVASGANVLTFGAGSRLTVL.

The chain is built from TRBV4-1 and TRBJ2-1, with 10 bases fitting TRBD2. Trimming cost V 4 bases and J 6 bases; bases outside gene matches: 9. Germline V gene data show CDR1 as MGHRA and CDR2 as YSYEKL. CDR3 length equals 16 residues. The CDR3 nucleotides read TGCGCCAGCAGCCGAACTAGCGGGGAGATTCCCAATGAGCAGTTCTTC. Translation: CASSRTSGEIPNEQFF.

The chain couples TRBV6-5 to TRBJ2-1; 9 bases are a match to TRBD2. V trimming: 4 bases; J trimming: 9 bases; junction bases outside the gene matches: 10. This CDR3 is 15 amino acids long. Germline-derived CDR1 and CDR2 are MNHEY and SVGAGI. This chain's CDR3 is CASSLAGASSVEQFF. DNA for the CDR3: TGTGCCAGCAGTTTAGCGGGAGCCTCTTCGGTTGAGCAGTTCTTC.

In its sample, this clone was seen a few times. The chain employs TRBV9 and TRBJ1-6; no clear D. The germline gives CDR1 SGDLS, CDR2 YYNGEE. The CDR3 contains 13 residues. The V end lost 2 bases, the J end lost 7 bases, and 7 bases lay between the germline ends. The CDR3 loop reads CASSVTQNSPLHF. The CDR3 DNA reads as TGTGCCAGCAGCGTCACACAAAATTCACCCCTCCACTTT.

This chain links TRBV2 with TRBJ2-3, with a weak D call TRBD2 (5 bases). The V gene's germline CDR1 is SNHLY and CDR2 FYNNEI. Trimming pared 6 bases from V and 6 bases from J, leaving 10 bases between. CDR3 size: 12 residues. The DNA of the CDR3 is TGTGCCAGCAGGAGAGTAGCGGATACGCAGTATTTT. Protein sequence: CASRRVADTQYF.

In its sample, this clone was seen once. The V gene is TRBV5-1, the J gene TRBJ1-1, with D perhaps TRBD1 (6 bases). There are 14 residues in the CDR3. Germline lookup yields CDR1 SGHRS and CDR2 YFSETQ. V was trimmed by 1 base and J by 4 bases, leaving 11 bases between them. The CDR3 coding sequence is TGCGCCAGCAGCTTGTCCAGGGGTGGCACTGAAGCTTTCTTT. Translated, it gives CASSLSRGGTEAFF.

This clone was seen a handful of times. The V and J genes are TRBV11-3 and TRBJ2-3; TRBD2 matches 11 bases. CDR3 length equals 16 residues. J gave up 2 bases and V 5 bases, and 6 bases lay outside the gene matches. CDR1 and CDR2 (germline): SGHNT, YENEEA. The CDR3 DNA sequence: TGTGCCAGCAGCATGGGGACTAGCGGAAACACAGATACGCAGTATTTT. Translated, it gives CASSMGTSGNTDTQYF.

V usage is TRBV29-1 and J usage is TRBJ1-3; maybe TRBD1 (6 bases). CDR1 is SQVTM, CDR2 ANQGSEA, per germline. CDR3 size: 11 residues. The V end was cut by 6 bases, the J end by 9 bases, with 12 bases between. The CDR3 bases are TGCAGCGTCGATGGAGGGGGCACCATATATTTT. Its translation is CSVDGGGTIYF.

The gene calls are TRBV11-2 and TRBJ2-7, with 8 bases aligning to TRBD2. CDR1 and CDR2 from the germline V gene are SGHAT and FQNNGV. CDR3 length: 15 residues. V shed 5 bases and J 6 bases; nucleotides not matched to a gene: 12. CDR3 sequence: CASSPFAAGGGEQYF. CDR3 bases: TGTGCCAGCAGCCCCTTTGCCGCGGGAGGAGGCGAGCAGTACTTC.

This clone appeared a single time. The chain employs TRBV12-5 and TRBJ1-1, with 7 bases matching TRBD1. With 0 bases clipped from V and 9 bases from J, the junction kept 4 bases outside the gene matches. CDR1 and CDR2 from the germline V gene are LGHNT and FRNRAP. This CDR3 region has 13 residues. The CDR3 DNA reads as TGTGCTAGTGGTTTGGTTGGGACAGCTAAAGCTTTCTTT. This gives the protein CASGLVGTAKAFF.

DNA of the CDR3: TGTGCCAGCAGCTTGGGGCAGGGCGACGAGCAGTACTTC. Its translation: CASSLGQGDEQYF. The chain links TRBV5-6 to TRBJ2-7; perhaps TRBD1 as D (5 bases). The CDR3 contains 13 residues. Germline lookup yields CDR1 SGHDT and CDR2 YYEEEE. Trimming took 0 bases from V and 5 from J, leaving 9 bases between them.

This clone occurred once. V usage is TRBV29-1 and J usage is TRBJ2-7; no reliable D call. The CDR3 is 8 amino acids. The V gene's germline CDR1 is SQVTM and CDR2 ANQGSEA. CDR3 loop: CNLYEQYF. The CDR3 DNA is TGCAACTTGTACGAGCAGTACTTC.

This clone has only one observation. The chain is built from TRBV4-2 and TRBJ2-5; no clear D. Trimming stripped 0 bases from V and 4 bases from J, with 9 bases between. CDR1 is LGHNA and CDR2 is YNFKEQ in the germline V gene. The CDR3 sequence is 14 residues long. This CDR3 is CASSQEARLETQYF. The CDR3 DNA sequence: TGTGCCAGCAGCCAAGAGGCTAGATTAGAGACCCAGTACTTC.

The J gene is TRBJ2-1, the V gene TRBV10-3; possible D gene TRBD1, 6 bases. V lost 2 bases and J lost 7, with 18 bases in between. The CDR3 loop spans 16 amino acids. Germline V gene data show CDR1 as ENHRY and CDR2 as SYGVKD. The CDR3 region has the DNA TGTGCCATCAGTGAGGATCGCGACAGGACGGGGAATGAGCAGTTCTTC. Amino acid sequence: CAISEDRDRTGNEQFF.

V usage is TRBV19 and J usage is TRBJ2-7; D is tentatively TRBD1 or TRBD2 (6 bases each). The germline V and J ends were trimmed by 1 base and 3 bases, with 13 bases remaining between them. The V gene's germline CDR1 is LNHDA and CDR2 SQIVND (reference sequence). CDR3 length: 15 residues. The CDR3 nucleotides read TGTGCCAGTAGTATAGCCGGGGGCAGTAGCTACGAGCAGTACTTC. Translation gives CASSIAGGSSYEQYF.